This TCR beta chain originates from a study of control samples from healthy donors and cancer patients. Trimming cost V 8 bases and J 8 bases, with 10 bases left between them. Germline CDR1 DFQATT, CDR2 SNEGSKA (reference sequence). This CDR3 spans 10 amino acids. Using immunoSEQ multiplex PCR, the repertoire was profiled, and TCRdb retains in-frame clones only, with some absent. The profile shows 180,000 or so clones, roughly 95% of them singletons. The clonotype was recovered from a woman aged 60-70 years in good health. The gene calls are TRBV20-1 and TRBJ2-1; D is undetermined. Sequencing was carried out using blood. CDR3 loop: CSPYFDEQFF. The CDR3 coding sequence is TGCAGTCCCTACTTTGATGAGCAGTTCTTC.